The present entry profiles one T cell receptor (beta chain) with its context. Only in-frame clones appear in the TCRdb table, and some are missing; sequencing was by immunoSEQ multiplex PCR. The table shows some 300,000 clones, with around four fifths occurring only once. The data derive from a study of blood T cell repertoires in COVID-19. Study background: Samples taken during acute and convalescent COVID-19 were collected in the United States, Italy and Spain. T cells, B-cell-depleted T cells, or PBMCs supplied cDNA or gDNA.

Sequencing was performed on peripheral blood. This receptor was taken from a woman in her fifties or sixties with active or convalescent COVID-19.

CDR3 nucleotides: TGTGCCAGCAGTCCACCAGGGGGTGGCTACACCTTC. Its protein product is CASSPPGGGYTF. The chain has TRBV2 and TRBJ1-2; 7 nucleotides line up with TRBD1. From germline, CDR1 is SNHLY and CDR2 FYNNEI. CDR3 length: 12 residues. After removal of 5 bases from V and 7 bases from J, the junction contained 4 bases not matched to a gene.